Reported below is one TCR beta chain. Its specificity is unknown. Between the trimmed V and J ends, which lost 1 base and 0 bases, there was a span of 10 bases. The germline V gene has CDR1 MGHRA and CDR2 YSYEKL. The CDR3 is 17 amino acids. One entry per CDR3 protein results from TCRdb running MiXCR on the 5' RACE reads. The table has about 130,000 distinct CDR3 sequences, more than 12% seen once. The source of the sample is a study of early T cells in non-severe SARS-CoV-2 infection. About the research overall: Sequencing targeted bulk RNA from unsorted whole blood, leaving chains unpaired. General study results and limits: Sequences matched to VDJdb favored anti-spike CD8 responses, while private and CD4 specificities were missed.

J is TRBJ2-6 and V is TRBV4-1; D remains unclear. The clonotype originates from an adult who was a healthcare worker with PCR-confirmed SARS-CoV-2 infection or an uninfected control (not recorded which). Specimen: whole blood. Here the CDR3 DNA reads TGCGCCAGCAGCCAAGTCTGGAGTTACTCTGGGGCCAACGTCCTGACTTTC. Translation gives CASSQVWSYSGANVLTF.